These T cell receptor beta chains were read from a single sample in a study of blood T cell repertoires in COVID-19. TCRdb's table, derived via immunoSEQ multiplex PCR, lists solely in-frame clones and lacks some. The sample consists of tens of thousands of clones, over 75% of them appearing once. The sequenced sample was peripheral blood. Receptor source: a human donor in a cohort sampled during active COVID-19. CDR3s include the opening cysteine and the closing phenylalanine or tryptophan. D genes are given only for firm matches. Size values are once, few and many counts, or a class for expanded clones, and some rows have none.

size,J,V,D,CDR3,DNA
NA,TRBJ1-2,TRBV27,TRBD1,CASSFSTGGVYGYTF,TGTGCCAGCAGTTTCTCAACAGGGGGAGTCTATGGCTACACCTTC
NA,TRBJ1-2,TRBV29-1,TRBD1,CSVLRQGLGYTF,TGCAGCGTCCTTAGACAGGGACTGGGCTACACCTTC
NA,TRBJ1-5,TRBV19,TRBD1,CASAGTGEQPQHF,TGTGCCAGTGCCGGGACAGGGGAACAGCCCCAGCATTTT
NA,TRBJ1-1,TRBV18,NA,CASSPPLGATEAFF,TGTGCCAGCTCACCACCTCTTGGGGCTACTGAAGCTTTCTTT
few,TRBJ1-5,TRBV3-1/TRBV3-2,NA,CASRGGTHQPQHF,TGTGCCAGCAGGGGGGGTACCCATCAGCCCCAGCATTTT
NA,TRBJ2-1,TRBV5-5,NA,CASSLGRGYEQFF,TGTGCCAGCAGCTTGGGCCGGGGATATGAGCAGTTCTTC
NA,TRBJ2-1,TRBV24-1,TRBD2,CATAVGTSDVNEQFF,TGTGCCACCGCTGTGGGGACTAGCGACGTCAATGAGCAGTTCTTC
NA,TRBJ2-1,TRBV6-5,NA,CAIYSSGLPNEQFF,TGTGCCATCTACTCCTCGGGACTCCCCAATGAGCAGTTCTTC
NA,TRBJ2-3,TRBV10-1,NA,CASSASRVTDTQYF,TGCGCCAGCAGCGCCTCCAGGGTAACAGATACGCAGTATTTT
NA,TRBJ2-7,TRBV20-1,TRBD2,CSAGLVYEQYF,TGCAGTGCAGGACTAGTTTACGAGCAGTACTTC
NA,TRBJ1-5,TRBV3-1/TRBV3-2,NA,CASSPRNQPQHF,TGTGCCAGCAGCCCGAGAAATCAGCCCCAGCATTTT
few,TRBJ1-5,TRBV5-5,NA,CASSLDQINQPQHF,TGTGCCAGCAGCTTGGATCAGATAAATCAGCCCCAGCATTTT
NA,TRBJ1-1,TRBV11-3,NA,CASSGNRDFTEAFF,TGTGCCAGCAGCGGCAACAGGGATTTCACTGAAGCTTTCTTT
NA,TRBJ1-1,TRBV29-1,NA,CSVKIQAGNTEAFF,TGCAGCGTTAAAATTCAGGCAGGGAACACTGAAGCTTTCTTT
few,TRBJ2-1,TRBV7-2,TRBD2,CASSLARTSGDGEQFF,TGTGCCAGCAGCTTAGCGCGGACTAGCGGGGATGGGGAGCAGTTCTTC
NA,TRBJ2-2,TRBV11-3,NA,CASSSFTSSGVANTGELFF,TGTGCCAGCAGCTCCTTTACCTCCAGCGGTGTAGCGAACACCGGGGAGCTGTTTTTT
NA,TRBJ1-6,TRBV6-5,TRBD1,CASGSGGVSPLHF,TGTGCCAGCGGGTCAGGGGGCGTTTCACCCCTCCACTTT
NA,TRBJ2-2,TRBV11-2,TRBD2,CASSLNGGGAAGELFF,TGTGCCAGCAGCTTAAACGGCGGGGGGGCCGCCGGGGAGCTGTTTTTT
NA,TRBJ2-7,TRBV5-6,TRBD2,CASSLVGGNEQYF,TGTGCCAGCAGCTTGGTGGGGGGGAACGAGCAGTACTTC
NA,TRBJ2-5,TRBV11-2,TRBD1,CASSVAGGHKTETQYF,TGTGCCAGCAGTGTAGCAGGGGGACACAAGACAGAGACCCAGTACTTC
NA,TRBJ2-3,TRBV6-5,NA,CASSYQPTSTDTQYF,TGTGCCAGCAGTTACCAACCGACTAGCACAGATACGCAGTATTTT
NA,TRBJ1-6,TRBV19,TRBD1,CASSTTGGRSPLHF,TGTGCCAGTAGTACAACAGGGGGTAGATCACCCCTCCACTTT
NA,TRBJ2-2,TRBV6-6,NA,CASSYGNGGVGELFF,TGTGCCAGCAGTTACGGCAACGGAGGGGTCGGGGAGCTGTTTTTT
once,TRBJ2-3,TRBV11-3,TRBD2,CASSSLAGISTDTQYF,TGTGCCAGCAGCTCCCTAGCGGGGATAAGCACAGATACGCAGTATTTT
NA,TRBJ2-2,TRBV6-6,NA,CASSFTRTNTGELFF,TGTGCCAGCAGTTTTACCCGGACTAACACCGGGGAGCTGTTTTTT
few,TRBJ1-3,TRBV18,TRBD1,CASSPQGQGADTIYF,TGTGCCAGCTCACCCCAGGGACAGGGTGCGGACACCATATATTTT
NA,TRBJ2-1,TRBV7-2,TRBD1,CASSPGQTNEQFF,TGTGCCAGCAGCCCGGGACAGACCAATGAGCAGTTCTTC
NA,TRBJ2-2,TRBV18,NA,CASSPLYFGDLNTGELFF,TGTGCCAGCTCACCCCTGTATTTTGGGGACTTGAACACCGGGGAGCTGTTTTTT
NA,TRBJ1-2,TRBV5-4,TRBD1,CASSLQGQPHGYTF,TGTGCCAGCAGCTTGCAGGGACAGCCCCATGGCTACACCTTC
NA,TRBJ2-3,TRBV2,NA,CASSASTDTQYF,TGTGCCAGCAGTGCTAGCACAGATACGCAGTATTTT
NA,TRBJ1-1,TRBV6-6,TRBD1,CASSSWTGNTEAFF,TGTGCCAGCAGTTCGTGGACAGGGAACACTGAAGCTTTCTTT
NA,TRBJ2-1,TRBV2,NA,CASNSPAGPNEQFF,TGTGCCAGCAACTCTCCGGCGGGGCCCAATGAGCAGTTCTTC
NA,TRBJ1-6,TRBV7-2,TRBD1,CASSLEGQGTSPLHF,TGTGCCAGCAGCTTAGAGGGACAGGGAACTTCACCCCTCCACTTT
NA,TRBJ2-5,TRBV28,NA,CASSLSSGGETQYF,TGTGCCAGCAGTTTATCAAGCGGAGGAGAGACCCAGTACTTC
NA,TRBJ2-3,TRBV12-3/TRBV12-4,TRBD2,CASSLSSGDTQYF,TGTGCCAGCAGTTTATCTAGCGGTGATACGCAGTATTTT